In its sample, the clone carrying this T cell receptor (beta chain) was seen a few times. No antigen is known for it. The V and J ends lost 6 bases and 0 bases respectively, with 7 bases between them. The CDR3 consists of 13 residues. Germline-derived CDR1 and CDR2 are MNHEY and SVGAGI. The data derive from a study of PD-1 blockade in classical Hodgkin lymphoma. Overall study findings and caveats: Reported findings placed baseline TCR diversity lower in newly diagnosed patients (compared with healthy donors). Baseline diversity in complete responders resembled that of newly diagnosed patients. Compared with baseline, CD4+ but not CD8+ TCR diversity had risen significantly by C4D1. Among the patients, those starting nivolumab under 1 year after ASCT were excluded.

Some clones are missing from TCRdb's copy, which holds only in-frame ones; the method was immunoSEQ multiplex PCR. The sample holds a few thousand clones, around 66% seen once. In every patient, relapse followed autologous stem cell transplantation, while exposure to brentuximab vedotin differed. The gene calls are TRBV6-5 and TRBJ2-3; D gene unclear. This receptor was identified in a human donor with classical Hodgkin lymphoma. Sequencing was performed on peripheral blood mononuclear cells (PBMCs), taken before the second cycle of nivolumab. This CDR3 is CASSLQSTDTQYF. CDR3 sequence (DNA): TGTGCCAGCAGCCTACAGAGCACAGATACGCAGTATTTT.